These T cell receptor beta chains were read from a single sample in a study of blood T cell repertoires in COVID-19. Clones were sequenced by immunoSEQ multiplex PCR, and TCRdb holds only the in-frame ones, with some missing. The sample lists tens of thousands of clones, roughly 84% occurring once. The sequenced material came from peripheral blood. Receptors originate from a man aged 45-65 years with acute or convalescent COVID-19. The CDR3 runs from the conserved cysteine through the conserved F or W. A D gene is named only where the DNA matches it firmly. The size of a clone is reported for some rows only, either as once, few or many, or as a class for expanded clones.

j_gene | abundance | d_gene | v_gene | CDR3aa | CDR3nt
TRBJ1-2 | . | . | TRBV6-5 | CASSSGQTNYGYTF | TGTGCCAGCAGTTCAGGACAGACTAACTATGGCTACACCTTC
TRBJ2-3 | . | TRBD1 | TRBV30 | CAWSVKRGQGGTDTQYF | TGTGCCTGGAGTGTAAAAAGGGGACAGGGGGGCACAGATACGCAGTATTTT
TRBJ1-2 | once | . | TRBV19 | CASSTQGLEGYTF | TGTGCCAGTAGTACCCAGGGTCTTGAGGGCTACACCTTC
TRBJ2-1 | . | . | TRBV5-4 | CASSFRGSYNEQFF | TGTGCCAGCTCATTCCGGGGATCCTACAATGAGCAGTTCTTC
TRBJ2-3 | . | . | TRBV7-2 | CASSLRLVGDTQYF | TGTGCCAGCAGCTTAAGACTAGTGGGAGATACGCAGTATTTT
TRBJ2-5 | . | TRBD2 | TRBV6-5 | CASSYNSGGRIETQYF | TGTGCCAGCAGTTACAATAGCGGGGGGAGAATAGAGACCCAGTACTTC
TRBJ2-2 | . | . | TRBV11-3 | CASSLVSKGVTGELFF | TGTGCCAGCAGCTTAGTTTCAAAAGGAGTCACCGGGGAGCTGTTTTTT
TRBJ1-2 | . | . | TRBV4-3 | CASSQDFEGGYTF | TGCGCCAGCAGCCAAGACTTTGAGGGTGGCTACACCTTC
TRBJ2-1 | . | TRBD2 | TRBV5-8 | CASSPGGTTNYNEQFF | TGTGCCAGCAGCCCGGGCGGGACTACTAACTACAATGAGCAGTTCTTC
TRBJ1-4 | once | TRBD1 | TRBV5-1 | CASSTLGTGVEKLFF | TGCGCCAGCAGCACCCTCGGGACAGGGGTCGAAAAACTGTTTTTT
TRBJ2-3 | once | . | TRBV5-1 | CASSFREYTDTQYF | TGCGCCAGCAGCTTTCGGGAATATACAGATACGCAGTATTTT
TRBJ2-1 | . | . | TRBV24-1 | CATQGSSYNEQFF | TGTGCCACCCAGGGGAGCTCCTACAATGAGCAGTTCTTC
TRBJ1-4 | . | . | TRBV28 | CASSLFREKLFF | TGTGCCAGCAGTCTCTTTCGGGAAAAACTGTTTTTT
TRBJ1-3 | . | . | TRBV9 | CASSVGEGLTGNTIYF | TGTGCCAGCAGCGTAGGGGAGGGTCTAACTGGAAACACCATATATTTT
TRBJ2-5 | . | TRBD2 | TRBV11-2 | CASSPTPRGGRGETQYF | TGTGCCAGCAGCCCTACTCCCCGGGGGGGGCGGGGAGAGACCCAGTACTTC
TRBJ2-5 | . | . | TRBV7-2 | CASSLFQGQETQYF | TGTGCCAGCAGCTTATTTCAGGGTCAAGAGACCCAGTACTTC
TRBJ2-3 | once | TRBD1 | TRBV9 | CASSLLTGTDTQYF | TGTGCCAGCAGCTTACTGACAGGGACCGATACGCAGTATTTT
TRBJ2-1 | once | . | TRBV5-1 | CASSLARVSYNEQFF | TGCGCCAGCAGCTTGGCCCGGGTCTCCTACAATGAGCAGTTCTTC
TRBJ1-1 | . | . | TRBV29-1 | CSATDKMNTEAFF | TGCAGCGCGACGGACAAAATGAACACTGAAGCTTTCTTT
TRBJ1-2 | . | TRBD1 | TRBV20-1 | CSASRTGRDGYTF | TGCAGTGCTAGTAGGACAGGGCGGGATGGCTACACCTTC
TRBJ1-1 | . | TRBD1 | TRBV7-9 | CASRLQGSTEAFF | TGTGCCAGCAGGTTACAGGGGAGTACTGAAGCTTTCTTT
TRBJ1-2 | . | TRBD1 | TRBV6-5 | CASRKGAVGYGYTF | TGTGCCAGCAGAAAGGGGGCCGTTGGCTATGGCTACACCTTC
TRBJ2-1 | medium-sized | . | TRBV6-2/TRBV6-3 | CASSYGRGNEQFF | TGTGCCAGCAGTTACGGCCGCGGGAATGAGCAGTTCTTC
TRBJ2-1 | . | TRBD2 | TRBV19 | CASNPAGPGNEQFF | TGTGCCAGTAATCCAGCGGGGCCGGGCAATGAGCAGTTCTTC
TRBJ2-7 | . | . | TRBV16 | CASKPGSSYEQYF | TGTGCCAGCAAACCCGGGAGCTCCTACGAGCAGTACTTC
TRBJ2-7 | once | . | TRBV6-5 | CASSGGFNTEQYF | TGTGCCAGCAGCGGGGGATTTAATACCGAGCAGTACTTC
TRBJ1-5 | once | . | TRBV6-1 | CASSEASTKQPQHF | TGTGCCAGCAGTGAAGCTTCGACAAAACAGCCCCAGCATTTT
TRBJ1-6 | . | . | TRBV9 | CASSSPSGDRSSPLHF | TGTGCCAGCAGCTCTCCCTCGGGGGACCGATCTTCACCCCTCCACTTT